The entry below gives a single TCR beta chain sequence along with its context. The CDR3 contains 12 residues. Deletions cut 4 bases from V and 4 bases from J, with 5 bases between. The germline V gene has CDR1 SNHLY and CDR2 FYNNEI. This specimen comes from a study of long-term antiretroviral therapy in people with HIV. No fewer than two post-ART and no fewer than one pre-ART PBMC samples existed for each donor. Runs used v3.0 of the immunoSEQ assay and were done at survey level. Only in-frame clones appear in the TCRdb table, and some are missing; sequencing was by immunoSEQ multiplex PCR. The sample carries about 34,000 clones, approximately 95% recorded once.

The chain recombines TRBV2 with TRBJ1-3, with D unclear. Specimen: unsorted PBMCs, collected about 5.1 years after starting antiretroviral therapy. The sequence derives from a woman aged 45-59 years with HIV. This chain's CDR3 is CASSVTGNTIYF. The CDR3 bases are TGTGCCAGCAGTGTGACAGGAAACACCATATATTTT.